This T cell receptor beta chain comes out of a study of OX40 agonist ivuxolimab in advanced cancers. Trimming stripped 4 bases from V and 4 bases from J, with 18 bases between. The germline V gene has CDR1 SNHLY and CDR2 FYNNEI. This CDR3 spans 16 amino acids. This clone was detected only once. This table comes from immunoSEQ multiplex PCR, and its TCRdb copy is limited to in-frame clones, with some not included. The sample includes 83,000 or so clones, around 84% of them seen just once. The sequence was collected from an adult with an advanced solid tumor such as melanoma, head and neck, liver or kidney cancer. The genes are TRBV2 and TRBJ2-3, with D perhaps TRBD1 (6 bases). Sequenced here: CD4+ or CD8+ T cells sorted from blood, sampled in a trial of the OX40 agonist ivuxolimab. CDR3 coding DNA: TGTGCCAGCAGTGTAGGGCAGGGTGCAGGGGCAGATACGCAGTATTTT. Translating it yields CASSVGQGAGADTQYF.